Listed below are T cell receptor beta chains from one sample, sequenced in a study of blood T cell repertoires in COVID-19. The method was immunoSEQ multiplex PCR; TCRdb's version includes in-frame clones alone and lacks a portion of them. The top ten hold roughly 15% of the sample, which has fewer than 200,000 clones, 70% to 85% seen once. Sequenced: PBMCs or T cells enriched from blood (not recorded which). The receptors stem from a man aged 50 or older who had recovered from COVID-19. CDR3s include the opening cysteine and the closing phenylalanine or tryptophan. Each record gives: D gene, clone size, V gene, J gene, CDR3 DNA, CDR3 protein. The D gene is left open where the match is weak. Rows give clone size only sometimes, using once, few, many, or a class for an expanded clone.

d_call: .; clone_size: .; v_call: TRBV21-1; j_call: TRBJ2-1; cdr3_nt: TGTGCCAGCAACAAGAGGACTAGCGGGGGAGTTGAGCAGTTCTTC; cdr3_aa: CASNKRTSGGVEQFF
d_call: .; clone_size: once; v_call: TRBV7-2; j_call: TRBJ2-2; cdr3_nt: TGTGCCAGCAGCGTTCCCTACACCGGGGAGCTGTTTTTT; cdr3_aa: CASSVPYTGELFF
d_call: TRBD1; clone_size: .; v_call: TRBV5-5; j_call: TRBJ1-2; cdr3_nt: TGTGCCAGCAGCTGGGACAGTTCCCTCTATGGCTACACCTTC; cdr3_aa: CASSWDSSLYGYTF
d_call: .; clone_size: few; v_call: TRBV9; j_call: TRBJ1-1; cdr3_nt: TGTGCCAGCAGCGCCCAACTGGGCCTTAGGCACACTGAAGCTTTCTTT; cdr3_aa: CASSAQLGLRHTEAFF
d_call: TRBD1; clone_size: once; v_call: TRBV7-9; j_call: TRBJ2-1; cdr3_nt: TGTGCCAGCAGCCTATCCCCGGGCCCGGGACAGAACAATGAGCAGTTCTTC; cdr3_aa: CASSLSPGPGQNNEQFF
d_call: TRBD1; clone_size: .; v_call: TRBV29-1; j_call: TRBJ1-5; cdr3_nt: TGCAGCGTTGCTACAGGGGTGAACCAGCCCCAGCATTTT; cdr3_aa: CSVATGVNQPQHF
d_call: .; clone_size: .; v_call: TRBV19; j_call: TRBJ1-3; cdr3_nt: TGTGCCAGTAAGGCGGTGGGTGGAAACTCTGGAAACACCATATATTTT; cdr3_aa: CASKAVGGNSGNTIYF
d_call: TRBD1; clone_size: .; v_call: TRBV5-1; j_call: TRBJ1-2; cdr3_nt: TGCGCCAGCAGCGGAAACTCGGGACAGGGGAACTATGGCTACACCTTC; cdr3_aa: CASSGNSGQGNYGYTF
d_call: TRBD1; clone_size: .; v_call: TRBV19; j_call: TRBJ2-2; cdr3_nt: TGTGCCAGTAGCCCGGGACAGGTCCAAATCAACCCCACCGGGGAGCTGTTTTTT; cdr3_aa: CASSPGQVQINPTGELFF
d_call: .; clone_size: .; v_call: TRBV4-1; j_call: TRBJ2-3; cdr3_nt: TGCGCCAGCAGCCAAGACCTCACAGATACGCAGTATTTT; cdr3_aa: CASSQDLTDTQYF
d_call: .; clone_size: .; v_call: TRBV27; j_call: TRBJ1-1; cdr3_nt: TGTGCCAGCAGTCCTCCGGGGGGTGGCGCTTTCTTT; cdr3_aa: CASSPPGGGAFF
d_call: .; clone_size: .; v_call: TRBV7-8; j_call: TRBJ2-2; cdr3_nt: TGTGCCAGCAGCTTAGTGGCTCACACCGGGGAGCTGTTTTTT; cdr3_aa: CASSLVAHTGELFF
d_call: TRBD1; clone_size: .; v_call: TRBV5-4; j_call: TRBJ1-3; cdr3_nt: TGTGCCAGCAGCCCCGGGACAGGGGGCCGGGGAAACACCATATATTTT; cdr3_aa: CASSPGTGGRGNTIYF
d_call: TRBD2; clone_size: few; v_call: TRBV27; j_call: TRBJ2-7; cdr3_nt: TGTGCCAGCAGTTTGGCCGAGGGTTGGGAGGGTTACGAGCAGTACTTC; cdr3_aa: CASSLAEGWEGYEQYF
d_call: TRBD1; clone_size: few; v_call: TRBV4-1; j_call: TRBJ1-4; cdr3_nt: TGCGCCAGCAGCCATGGGACAGCCATAATGAAAAGAGGAGTGTTTTTT; cdr3_aa: CASSHGTAIMKRGVFF
d_call: .; clone_size: .; v_call: TRBV30; j_call: TRBJ1-5; cdr3_nt: TGTGCCTGGGAAGAAAGGGGGCAGCCCCAGCATTTT; cdr3_aa: CAWEERGQPQHF
d_call: .; clone_size: .; v_call: TRBV18; j_call: TRBJ1-3; cdr3_nt: TGTGCCAGCTCAGAGGACAGCCCGATGTCGGGAAACACCATATATTTT; cdr3_aa: CASSEDSPMSGNTIYF
d_call: .; clone_size: .; v_call: TRBV27; j_call: TRBJ1-1; cdr3_nt: TGTGCCAGCAACCCGACGGCCGGGTTCAGCACTGAAGCTTTCTTT; cdr3_aa: CASNPTAGFSTEAFF
d_call: TRBD1; clone_size: once; v_call: TRBV10-3; j_call: TRBJ1-1; cdr3_nt: TGTGCCATCAGTAGGACAGGGGCGAACACTGAAGCTTTCTTT; cdr3_aa: CAISRTGANTEAFF
d_call: TRBD1; clone_size: few; v_call: TRBV7-8; j_call: TRBJ2-4; cdr3_nt: TGTGCCAGCATACAGGGGTTATCATTAGCCAAAAACATTCAGTACTTC; cdr3_aa: CASIQGLSLAKNIQYF
d_call: .; clone_size: .; v_call: TRBV12-3/TRBV12-4; j_call: TRBJ1-2; cdr3_nt: TGTGCCAGCAGTTTACACGGCGGCTATGGCTACACCTTC; cdr3_aa: CASSLHGGYGYTF
d_call: .; clone_size: .; v_call: TRBV20-1; j_call: TRBJ1-6; cdr3_nt: TGCAGTGCTAGTGGACAGCTTTCACCCCTCCACTTT; cdr3_aa: CSASGQLSPLHF
d_call: .; clone_size: .; v_call: TRBV27; j_call: TRBJ2-1; cdr3_nt: TGTGCCAGCAGTTTATGGGGGGGGGCAGGGAATGAGCAGTTCTTC; cdr3_aa: CASSLWGGAGNEQFF
d_call: .; clone_size: .; v_call: TRBV6-5; j_call: TRBJ1-2; cdr3_nt: TGTGCCAGCAACTTATCGGGAGGTTCCTACACCTTC; cdr3_aa: CASNLSGGSYTF
d_call: TRBD2; clone_size: .; v_call: TRBV10-3; j_call: TRBJ2-1; cdr3_nt: TGTGCCGCCGGGGGGGGGTCCTACAATGAGCAGTTCTTC; cdr3_aa: CAAGGGSYNEQFF
d_call: .; clone_size: few; v_call: TRBV6-5; j_call: TRBJ2-3; cdr3_nt: TGTGCCAGCAGGGGGGCCGTCGGCACAGATACGCAGTATTTT; cdr3_aa: CASRGAVGTDTQYF
d_call: .; clone_size: .; v_call: TRBV28; j_call: TRBJ1-5; cdr3_nt: TGTGCCAGCAGGGCCCTAGGGGCAACCCAGCCCCAGCATTTT; cdr3_aa: CASRALGATQPQHF
d_call: TRBD1; clone_size: .; v_call: TRBV28; j_call: TRBJ1-4; cdr3_nt: TGTGCCAGTTATTCAGGGGGCACTAATGAAAAACTGTTTTTT; cdr3_aa: CASYSGGTNEKLFF
d_call: TRBD2; clone_size: .; v_call: TRBV7-4; j_call: TRBJ2-4; cdr3_nt: TGTGCCAGCAGCTTAGATTTCCAGAGTCTAGCGGGGGCCTTAGCCAAAAACATTCAGTACTTC; cdr3_aa: CASSLDFQSLAGALAKNIQYF
d_call: TRBD2; clone_size: few; v_call: TRBV20-1; j_call: TRBJ2-1; cdr3_nt: TGCAGTGTCGCAGGGAGGGATGAGCAGTTCTTC; cdr3_aa: CSVAGRDEQFF
d_call: .; clone_size: .; v_call: TRBV2; j_call: TRBJ1-5; cdr3_nt: TGTGCCAGCAGGGAGGATAGCGGCAATCAGCCCCAGCATTTT; cdr3_aa: CASREDSGNQPQHF
d_call: .; clone_size: .; v_call: TRBV18; j_call: TRBJ1-1; cdr3_nt: TGTGCCAGCTCACCGGCGGGGAACACTGAAGCTTTCTTT; cdr3_aa: CASSPAGNTEAFF
d_call: TRBD1; clone_size: .; v_call: TRBV10-2; j_call: TRBJ1-1; cdr3_nt: TGCGCCAGCGTAACAACAGGGGGATCGACTGAAGCTTTCTTT; cdr3_aa: CASVTTGGSTEAFF
d_call: TRBD2; clone_size: .; v_call: TRBV10-2; j_call: TRBJ2-1; cdr3_nt: TGCGCCAGCAGAACGACTAGCGGGGGGAAATACAATGAGCAGTTCTTC; cdr3_aa: CASRTTSGGKYNEQFF
d_call: .; clone_size: .; v_call: TRBV12-3/TRBV12-4; j_call: TRBJ2-7; cdr3_nt: TGTGCCAGCAGTCACGGGGTCGAGCAGTACTTC; cdr3_aa: CASSHGVEQYF
d_call: TRBD2; clone_size: few; v_call: TRBV27; j_call: TRBJ2-7; cdr3_nt: TGTGCCAGCAGTCAGCGACTAGCGGGGGGCTACGAGCAGTACTTC; cdr3_aa: CASSQRLAGGYEQYF
d_call: TRBD1; clone_size: .; v_call: TRBV5-1; j_call: TRBJ2-1; cdr3_nt: TGCGCCAGCAGCAAGACAGGGGCCACCTACAATGAGCAGTTCTTC; cdr3_aa: CASSKTGATYNEQFF
d_call: .; clone_size: .; v_call: TRBV12-5; j_call: TRBJ2-5; cdr3_nt: TGTGCTAGTGGTCTCGAAGAGACCCAGTACTTC; cdr3_aa: CASGLEETQYF
d_call: TRBD1; clone_size: .; v_call: TRBV6-5; j_call: TRBJ1-2; cdr3_nt: TGTGCCAGCAGCCTACAGGGGAAGAACTATGGCTACACCTTC; cdr3_aa: CASSLQGKNYGYTF
d_call: TRBD1; clone_size: .; v_call: TRBV7-2; j_call: TRBJ2-5; cdr3_nt: TGTGCCAGCAGCTTACCGGACAGGCGTCAAGAGACCCAGTACTTC; cdr3_aa: CASSLPDRRQETQYF
d_call: TRBD1; clone_size: once; v_call: TRBV5-6; j_call: TRBJ1-6; cdr3_nt: TGTGCCAGCAGCTTGGCGCGACAGGGGGGCAATTCACCCCTCCACTTT; cdr3_aa: CASSLARQGGNSPLHF
d_call: TRBD2; clone_size: .; v_call: TRBV3-1/TRBV3-2; j_call: TRBJ2-5; cdr3_nt: TGTGCCAGCAGCCCCACGGGGGGCCAAGAGACCCAGTACTTC; cdr3_aa: CASSPTGGQETQYF
d_call: .; clone_size: .; v_call: TRBV27; j_call: TRBJ1-2; cdr3_nt: TGTGCCAGCAGTTTTTTATCAGCGAACTATGGCTACACCTTC; cdr3_aa: CASSFLSANYGYTF
d_call: .; clone_size: .; v_call: TRBV11-2; j_call: TRBJ2-5; cdr3_nt: TGTGCCAGCAGCCAAATATACAGGGTTGAGACCCAGTACTTC; cdr3_aa: CASSQIYRVETQYF
d_call: TRBD2; clone_size: .; v_call: TRBV6-4; j_call: TRBJ2-1; cdr3_nt: TGTGCCAGCAGTGAGACTAGCGGGGGGACGAATGAGCAGTTCTTC; cdr3_aa: CASSETSGGTNEQFF
d_call: .; clone_size: .; v_call: TRBV4-1; j_call: TRBJ1-1; cdr3_nt: TGCGCCAGCAGCCGAGAGTCAGGGATAACTGAAGCTTTCTTT; cdr3_aa: CASSRESGITEAFF
d_call: TRBD1; clone_size: .; v_call: TRBV28; j_call: TRBJ2-1; cdr3_nt: TGTGCCAGCACCGCTTCCGGGACAGGGTCCTACAATGAGCAGTTCTTC; cdr3_aa: CASTASGTGSYNEQFF
d_call: TRBD1; clone_size: .; v_call: TRBV5-1; j_call: TRBJ1-1; cdr3_nt: TGCGCCAGCAGCCCCCGACAGGGGATGAACACTGAAGCTTTCTTT; cdr3_aa: CASSPRQGMNTEAFF
d_call: TRBD1; clone_size: .; v_call: TRBV5-1; j_call: TRBJ2-7; cdr3_nt: TGCGCCAGCAGCTTGGGACAGGGCTTCTCGTACGAGCAGTACTTC; cdr3_aa: CASSLGQGFSYEQYF